This T cell receptor (beta chain) is drawn from a study of CD8 T cells in Susac syndrome. Points from the study as a whole: Susac-specific public clones in total CD8+ repertoires numbered sixteen; in CD8+ TEMRA repertoires, they numbered 4 to 6.

An input of about 0.5 to 1 ug of RNA was subjected to reverse transcription using random hexamers. The immunoSEQ assay covered 54 Vbeta and 13 Jbeta segments for CDR3. TCRdb passed the immunoSEQ multiplex PCR reads through MiXCR, listing each CDR3 protein once. The table shows approximately 190,000 distinct CDR3 sequences, with approximately 95% occurring only once. The junction had 11 bases not matched to a gene; V was cut back by 5 bases and J by 7 bases. The CDR3 has 16 residues. Germline V gene data show CDR1 as MNHNS and CDR2 as SASEGT. Remarks on this clonotype: Its antigen is undetermined.

This clonotype was sampled from a human donor with Susac syndrome. The chain has TRBV6-1 and TRBJ2-1; 10 bases are a match to TRBD1. Sequenced sample: CD8+ T cells from PBMCs. CDR3 in amino acids: CASSPRQGAPTNEQFF. Here the CDR3 DNA reads TGTGCCAGCAGTCCACGACAGGGGGCGCCGACTAATGAGCAGTTCTTC.